Listed below are T cell receptor beta chains from one sample, sequenced in a study of T cells in tuberculosis. Profiling relied on immunoSEQ multiplex PCR, and the TCRdb table lists in-frame clones only, not all of them. The data hold 30,000 to 45,000 clones, with around 93% observed a single time. The material sequenced was PBMCs. The source of these receptors is a donor aged 10-29 years with latent tuberculosis or without tuberculosis infection. Some clones in this sample may be carry-over from other donors' samples. CDR3s include the opening cysteine and the closing phenylalanine or tryptophan. The D gene is left open where the match is weak. Clone size is shown for a subset of rows, as once, few, many or a class of expanded clone.

v_call: TRBV19
d_call: -
clone_size: -
j_call: TRBJ1-4
cdr3_nt: TGTGCCAGTAGTATAGTGAGAGGGAAAAAACTGTTTTTT
cdr3_aa: CASSIVRGKKLFF

v_call: TRBV7-9
d_call: TRBD2
clone_size: -
j_call: TRBJ2-1
cdr3_nt: TGTGCCAGCAGCTCCCCTGAGGGTGCGCGGGGGTTGTTCATCAATGAGCAGTTCTTC
cdr3_aa: CASSSPEGARGLFINEQFF

v_call: TRBV19
d_call: -
clone_size: -
j_call: TRBJ2-1
cdr3_nt: TGTGCCAGCAGTCCCGACAGCTACAATGAGCAGTTCTTC
cdr3_aa: CASSPDSYNEQFF

v_call: TRBV6-7
d_call: -
clone_size: -
j_call: TRBJ1-6
cdr3_nt: TGTGCCAGCAGTTCCGAGACAGGAGCCTATAATTCACCCCTCCACTTT
cdr3_aa: CASSSETGAYNSPLHF

v_call: TRBV27
d_call: TRBD1
clone_size: -
j_call: TRBJ1-6
cdr3_nt: TGTGCCAGCAACCCGGGACAGGGGTTTAATTCACCCCTCCACTTT
cdr3_aa: CASNPGQGFNSPLHF

v_call: TRBV10-1
d_call: TRBD1
clone_size: -
j_call: TRBJ2-1
cdr3_nt: TGCGCCAGCAGTGGGGGGACAGGCGGTGATGAGCAGTTCTTC
cdr3_aa: CASSGGTGGDEQFF

v_call: TRBV5-1
d_call: -
clone_size: -
j_call: TRBJ2-2
cdr3_nt: TGCGCCAGCAGCTTGAGACTCATGGGGGGCACCGGGGAGCTGTTTTTT
cdr3_aa: CASSLRLMGGTGELFF

v_call: TRBV4-3
d_call: TRBD1
clone_size: once
j_call: TRBJ1-2
cdr3_nt: TGCGCCAGCAGCCCCAATACAGGGGCAGAGGGCTATGGCTACACCTTC
cdr3_aa: CASSPNTGAEGYGYTF

v_call: TRBV14
d_call: -
clone_size: once
j_call: TRBJ2-3
cdr3_nt: TGTGCCAGCAGCCCCGGTGCGTTGGGGCGTACGCAGTATTTT
cdr3_aa: CASSPGALGRTQYF

v_call: TRBV27
d_call: TRBD1
clone_size: -
j_call: TRBJ1-1
cdr3_nt: TGTGCCAGCAGTGAGGGGGCGGTAGCTTTCTTT
cdr3_aa: CASSEGAVAFF

v_call: TRBV27
d_call: TRBD1
clone_size: -
j_call: TRBJ1-2
cdr3_nt: TGTGCCAGCAGTGGGACAGGGAATGGCTACACCTTC
cdr3_aa: CASSGTGNGYTF

v_call: TRBV7-2
d_call: TRBD1
clone_size: few
j_call: TRBJ1-2
cdr3_nt: TGTGCCAGCAGCGAGTACGGACAGGGCCTCTATGGCTACACCTTC
cdr3_aa: CASSEYGQGLYGYTF

v_call: TRBV9
d_call: TRBD1
clone_size: -
j_call: TRBJ1-1
cdr3_nt: TGTGCCAGCAGCGTAGGGACAGGGGGCACTGAAGCTTTCTTT
cdr3_aa: CASSVGTGGTEAFF

v_call: TRBV7-2
d_call: TRBD1
clone_size: -
j_call: TRBJ1-1
cdr3_nt: TGTGCCAGCAGCTTTAACACAGGGGGATATACTGAAGCTTTCTTT
cdr3_aa: CASSFNTGGYTEAFF

v_call: TRBV27
d_call: TRBD1
clone_size: -
j_call: TRBJ1-5
cdr3_nt: TGTGCCAGCAGACCTCAAACAGGGGGCAATCAGCCCCAGCATTTT
cdr3_aa: CASRPQTGGNQPQHF

v_call: TRBV11-3
d_call: -
clone_size: once
j_call: TRBJ1-1
cdr3_nt: TGTGCCAGCAGCTTGCGACAGATAAACACTGAAGCTTTCTTT
cdr3_aa: CASSLRQINTEAFF

v_call: TRBV6-5
d_call: -
clone_size: -
j_call: TRBJ1-1
cdr3_nt: TGTGCCAGCAGTTACTTAGGAGACGAGATGAACACTGAAGCTTTCTTT
cdr3_aa: CASSYLGDEMNTEAFF

v_call: TRBV25-1
d_call: -
clone_size: -
j_call: TRBJ2-3
cdr3_nt: TGTGCCAGCAGTGACACGGTGTCTAGCACAGATACGCAGTATTTT
cdr3_aa: CASSDTVSSTDTQYF

v_call: TRBV30
d_call: -
clone_size: -
j_call: TRBJ1-1
cdr3_nt: TGTGCCTGGAGTAAAGCGCTCCGGGGGACTGAAGCTTTCTTT
cdr3_aa: CAWSKALRGTEAFF

v_call: TRBV5-4
d_call: -
clone_size: -
j_call: TRBJ1-4
cdr3_nt: TGTGCCAGTAGCCCCCGGGGGACTAATGAAAAACTGTTTTTT
cdr3_aa: CASSPRGTNEKLFF

v_call: TRBV6-5
d_call: -
clone_size: -
j_call: TRBJ1-4
cdr3_nt: TGTGCCAGCAGTTACTCCCCAAAGGGGAACCAACGGTCGCTGTTTTTT
cdr3_aa: CASSYSPKGNQRSLFF

v_call: TRBV19
d_call: TRBD2
clone_size: -
j_call: TRBJ2-3
cdr3_nt: TGTGCCAGTAGCCGGCGGGGGGCCTCCCCCACAGATACGCAGTATTTT
cdr3_aa: CASSRRGASPTDTQYF

v_call: TRBV7-8
d_call: TRBD1
clone_size: -
j_call: TRBJ1-5
cdr3_nt: TGTGCCAGCAGCTTTGGGGACAGCAGCAATCAGCCCCAGCATTTT
cdr3_aa: CASSFGDSSNQPQHF